The rows below give T cell receptor beta chains drawn from one sample of a study of cytomegalovirus exposure and HLA in healthy donors. TCRdb keeps only in-frame clones here, not all; method: immunoSEQ multiplex PCR. Of over 150,000 clones listed, about four fifths were seen once; the top ten hold around 7.2%. Specimen: PBMCs. The receptors were gathered from a man in his thirties or forties in good health and CMV-seropositive. Both conserved end residues are part of each CDR3. Size is stated for part of the rows, as once, few or many counts, or as a class when the clone is expanded.

v_call: TRBV9
j_call: TRBJ2-5
clone_size: -
cdr3_aa: CASSVASPAGGWETQYF

v_call: TRBV10-3
j_call: TRBJ2-5
clone_size: -
cdr3_aa: CAISGTGQGQETQYF

v_call: TRBV18
j_call: TRBJ2-2
clone_size: -
cdr3_aa: CASSPTRTGELFF

v_call: TRBV6-5
j_call: TRBJ1-2
clone_size: -
cdr3_aa: CASSYGEYYGYTF

v_call: TRBV7-6
j_call: TRBJ2-7
clone_size: -
cdr3_aa: CASSLAGLSYEQYF

v_call: TRBV27
j_call: TRBJ2-7
clone_size: once
cdr3_aa: CASSLREYYEQYF

v_call: TRBV15
j_call: TRBJ2-5
clone_size: -
cdr3_aa: CATRGQGYGETQYF

v_call: TRBV2
j_call: TRBJ1-1
clone_size: -
cdr3_aa: CASSGRGNSGTEAFF

v_call: TRBV27
j_call: TRBJ2-1
clone_size: -
cdr3_aa: CASSLRTGGKDEQFF

v_call: TRBV15
j_call: TRBJ2-1
clone_size: -
cdr3_aa: CATRLAGGPYNEQFF

v_call: TRBV27
j_call: TRBJ1-6
clone_size: -
cdr3_aa: CASSPRQGEGSPLHF

v_call: TRBV30
j_call: TRBJ2-5
clone_size: -
cdr3_aa: CAWRPGTGRGQETQYF

v_call: TRBV6-5
j_call: TRBJ1-5
clone_size: -
cdr3_aa: CASSQKSPQPQHF

v_call: TRBV5-1
j_call: TRBJ2-2
clone_size: once
cdr3_aa: CASSLAQAPTGELFF

v_call: TRBV2
j_call: TRBJ2-1
clone_size: few
cdr3_aa: CASSGASGGNNEQFF

v_call: TRBV28
j_call: TRBJ2-5
clone_size: -
cdr3_aa: CAITGLAAQETQYF

v_call: TRBV19
j_call: TRBJ1-5
clone_size: -
cdr3_aa: CASSRTAGNQPQHF

v_call: TRBV27
j_call: TRBJ2-7
clone_size: -
cdr3_aa: CASSTRRGNEQYF

v_call: TRBV6-5
j_call: TRBJ1-1
clone_size: -
cdr3_aa: CASSYWGEGAEAFF

v_call: TRBV28
j_call: TRBJ1-5
clone_size: -
cdr3_aa: CASSARTGRQPQHF

v_call: TRBV18
j_call: TRBJ1-3
clone_size: -
cdr3_aa: CASSPGQESGNTIYF

v_call: TRBV4-3
j_call: TRBJ2-3
clone_size: few
cdr3_aa: CASSQTTGSNTDTQYF

v_call: TRBV6-4
j_call: TRBJ2-1
clone_size: -
cdr3_aa: CASNREAGSYNEQFF

v_call: TRBV7-9
j_call: TRBJ1-2
clone_size: -
cdr3_aa: CASSRGTGNGYTF

v_call: TRBV7-6
j_call: TRBJ2-5
clone_size: -
cdr3_aa: CASRSLEETQYF

v_call: TRBV28
j_call: TRBJ2-5
clone_size: once
cdr3_aa: CASQSSEETQYF